This T cell receptor (beta chain) comes out of a study of blood T cell repertoires in COVID-19. Participant ages covered about 18 to 89 years across around 25 US areas. Exposed study participants had met a COVID-19 case within 2 weeks before entry. Profiling relied on immunoSEQ multiplex PCR, and the TCRdb table lists in-frame clones only, not all of them. This table has hundreds of thousands of clones, approximately 83% appearing once. The CDR3 totals 16 residues. Germline CDR1 and CDR2: SEHNR and FQNEAQ (reference sequence). Trimming shortened V by 5 bases and J by 6 bases, and 21 bases separated the two germline ends.

The TCR sequence derives from a woman aged 45 to 65 who had been exposed to COVID-19. Sequencing was performed on PBMCs or T cells enriched from blood (not recorded which). The chain uses TRBV7-9 and TRBJ2-3, with D maybe TRBD2 (6 bases). The chain's CDR3 is CASSPGVTIPRDTQYF. Here the CDR3 DNA reads TGTGCCAGCAGCCCGGGGGTCACTATTCCCAGGGATACGCAGTATTTT.